This TCR beta chain derives from a study of lung T cells in sarcoidosis with Löfgren's syndrome. Each CDR3 protein is one row after TCRdb ran MiXCR on the reads. Here the sample spans some 19,000 distinct CDR3 sequences, around a fifth being singletons. Germline V lookup: CDR1 KGHSH, CDR2 LQKENI. The V gene end was trimmed by 3 bases and the J gene end by 3 bases; junction bases not matched to a gene: 11. The CDR3 runs 18 residues. This clonotype has only a few counts. The receptor comes from a human donor with sarcoidosis (Löfgren's syndrome or another form), or a control subject (not recorded which). Material for sequencing was CD4+ T cells from bronchoalveolar lavage. The chain has TRBV18 and TRBJ2-3; 11 bases match TRBD2. The CDR3 spells CASSPYVPSGRLTDTQYF. The CDR3 DNA is TGTGCCAGCTCACCCTACGTCCCTAGCGGGAGGTTGACAGATACGCAGTATTTT.